This T cell receptor (beta chain) emerged from a study of blood T cell repertoires in COVID-19. Trimming removed 5 bases from V and 2 bases from J, with 15 bases in between. This CDR3 comprises 15 residues. From germline, CDR1 is SGHNT and CDR2 YENEEA. Some clones are missing from TCRdb's copy, which holds only in-frame ones; the method was immunoSEQ multiplex PCR. The sample has 60,000 or so clones, more than 80% seen once; the top ten hold 15%. The chain links TRBV11-3 to TRBJ1-2; D call uncertain. Sequenced sample: peripheral blood. The clonotype originates from an elderly man with acute or convalescent COVID-19. CDR3 sequence: CASSHPPGSNYGYTF. CDR3 DNA sequence: TGTGCCAGCAGCCACCCCCCAGGATCCAACTATGGCTACACCTTC. Full variable domain (remainder filled in from reference TRBV11-3 and TRBJ1-2): EAGVVQSPRYKIIEKKQPVAFWCNPISGHNTLYWYLQNLGQGPELLIRYENEEAVDDSQLPKDRFSAERLKGVDSTLKIQPAELGDSAVYLCASSHPPGSNYGYTFGSGTRLTVV.